Below are 5 T cell receptor beta chains sequenced from a single sample in a study of T-cell reconstitution after alpha-beta-depleted transplantation in children. Library preparation (for TCRbeta) was performed with unique molecular identifiers. Each CDR3 protein is one row after TCRdb ran MiXCR on the PCR reads. This sample has roughly 300,000 distinct CDR3 sequences, with 10% to 13% found just once. The source material was PBMCs from the stem cell graft donor, sampled from the stem cell graft. The receptors come from a human donor who donated a stem cell graft to a child with acute lymphoblastic leukemia.

The gene calls are TRBV5-1 and TRBJ2-1; D gene uncertain. CDR1 is SGHRS, CDR2 YFSETQ, per germline. V gave up 1 base and J gave up 7 bases, with 15 bases separating them. The CDR3 is 15 residues long. CDR3 coding DNA: TGCGCCAGCAGCTTGTGGTTCCCGGTGGAAAATGAGCAGTTCTTC. It yields the protein CASSLWFPVENEQFF.

This clonotype was counted between two and nine times. The chain employs TRBV5-1 and TRBJ2-1; TRBD2 agrees at 8 bases. Germline assignment: CDR1 SGHRS and CDR2 YFSETQ. This CDR3 is 14 amino acids long. V lost 3 bases to trimming and J lost 4 bases; unmatched junction nucleotides: 3. DNA for the CDR3: TGCGCCAGCAGCTCGACTAGCGTTTACAATGAGCAGTTCTTC. Its translation is CASSSTSVYNEQFF.

This clonotype appeared a few times. This chain connects TRBV29-1 to TRBJ2-7; 7 nucleotides match TRBD2. Germline V gene lookup returns CDR1 SQVTM and CDR2 ANQGSEA. Trimming at V came to 4 bases and at J to 3 bases, leaving 3 bases not matched to a gene. The CDR3 is 12 residues long. CDR3 DNA sequence: TGCAGCGTTGGGGCTAGCGGCTACGAGCAGTACTTC. Its protein product is CSVGASGYEQYF.

This chain links TRBV7-9 with TRBJ2-5, with 9 bases fitting TRBD2. This CDR3 comprises 15 residues. The germline CDR1 and CDR2 sequences are SEHNR and FQNEAQ (reference sequence). V was clipped by 5 bases and J by 5 bases; unmatched bases: 9. CDR3 sequence reads: CASSLWEAGGETQYF. CDR3 DNA: TGTGCCAGCAGCCTCTGGGAAGCGGGAGGCGAGACCCAGTACTTC.

V and J are TRBV7-6 and TRBJ2-7; a weak D match, TRBD2 (5 bases). The CDR3 contains 15 residues. V lost 2 bases and J lost 2, with 13 bases in between. Germline CDR1 is SGHVS and CDR2 is FNYEAQ. The DNA of the CDR3 is TGTGCCAGCAGCTTACAGGACGGAGGTCCCTACGAGCAGTACTTC. Its protein product is CASSLQDGGPYEQYF.